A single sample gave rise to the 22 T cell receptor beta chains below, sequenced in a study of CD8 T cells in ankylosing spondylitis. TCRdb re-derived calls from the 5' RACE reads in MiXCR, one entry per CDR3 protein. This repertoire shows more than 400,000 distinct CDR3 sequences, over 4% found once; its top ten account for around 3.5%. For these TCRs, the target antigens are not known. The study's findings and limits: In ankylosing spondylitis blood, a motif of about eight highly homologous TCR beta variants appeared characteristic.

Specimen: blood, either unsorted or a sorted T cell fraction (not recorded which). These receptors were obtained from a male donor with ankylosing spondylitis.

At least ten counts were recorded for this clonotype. CDR3 sequence (DNA): TGCGCCAGCAGCTTAGGGACAGCAGATACGCAGTATTTT. Translation: CASSLGTADTQYF. This sequence joins TRBV5-1 and TRBJ2-3; TRBD1 aligns across 7 bases. After removal of 2 bases from V and 4 bases from J, the junction contained 1 base not matched to a gene. The CDR3 loop spans 13 amino acids. Germline loops: CDR1 SGHRS, CDR2 YFSETQ.

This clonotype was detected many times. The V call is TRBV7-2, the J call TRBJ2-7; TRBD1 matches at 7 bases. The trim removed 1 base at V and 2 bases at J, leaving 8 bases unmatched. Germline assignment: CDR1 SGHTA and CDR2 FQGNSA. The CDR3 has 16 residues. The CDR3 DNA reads TGTGCCAGCAGCTTAGGGTCGGACAGGAGGACCTACGAGCAGTACTTC. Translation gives CASSLGSDRRTYEQYF.

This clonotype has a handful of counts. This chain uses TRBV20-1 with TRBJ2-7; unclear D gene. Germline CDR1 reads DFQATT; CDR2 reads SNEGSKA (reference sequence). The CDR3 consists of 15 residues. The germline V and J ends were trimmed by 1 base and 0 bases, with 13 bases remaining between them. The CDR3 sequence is CSARVETSPSYEQYF. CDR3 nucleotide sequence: TGCAGTGCTAGAGTTGAGACCAGCCCCTCCTACGAGCAGTACTTC.

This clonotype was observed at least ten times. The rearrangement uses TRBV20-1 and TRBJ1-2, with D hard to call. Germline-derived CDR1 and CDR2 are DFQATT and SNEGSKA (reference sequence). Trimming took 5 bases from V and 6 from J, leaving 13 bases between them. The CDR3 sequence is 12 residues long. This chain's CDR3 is CSAQHSVNGYTF. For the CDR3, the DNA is TGCAGTGCTCAGCACTCAGTCAATGGCTACACCTTC.

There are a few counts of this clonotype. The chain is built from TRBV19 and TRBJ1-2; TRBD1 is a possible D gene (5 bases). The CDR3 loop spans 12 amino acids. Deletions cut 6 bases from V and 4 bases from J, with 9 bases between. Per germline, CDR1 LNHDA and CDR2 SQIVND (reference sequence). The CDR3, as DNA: TGTGCCAGTAGCAACAGGTTCTATGGCTACACCTTC. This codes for CASSNRFYGYTF. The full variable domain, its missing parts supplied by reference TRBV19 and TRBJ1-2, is DGGITQSPKYLFRKEGQNVTLSCEQNLNHDAMYWYRQDPGQGLRLIYYSQIVNDFQKGDIAEGYSVSREKKESFPLTVTSAQKNPTAFYLCASSNRFYGYTFGSGTRLTVV.

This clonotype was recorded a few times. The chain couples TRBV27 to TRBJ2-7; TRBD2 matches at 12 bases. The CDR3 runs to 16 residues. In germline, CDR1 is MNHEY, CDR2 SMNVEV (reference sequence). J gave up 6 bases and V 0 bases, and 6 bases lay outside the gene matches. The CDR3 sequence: CASSLSVASGRVEQYF. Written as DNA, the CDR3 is TGTGCCAGCAGTTTATCGGTGGCTAGCGGGAGGGTCGAGCAGTACTTC.

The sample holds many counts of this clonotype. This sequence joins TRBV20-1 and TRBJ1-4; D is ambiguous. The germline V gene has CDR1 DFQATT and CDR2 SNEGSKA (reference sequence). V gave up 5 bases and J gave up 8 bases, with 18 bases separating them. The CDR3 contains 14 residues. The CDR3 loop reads CSAPSGLPGEKLFF. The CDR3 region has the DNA TGCAGTGCTCCCTCGGGGTTACCCGGGGAAAAACTGTTTTTT.

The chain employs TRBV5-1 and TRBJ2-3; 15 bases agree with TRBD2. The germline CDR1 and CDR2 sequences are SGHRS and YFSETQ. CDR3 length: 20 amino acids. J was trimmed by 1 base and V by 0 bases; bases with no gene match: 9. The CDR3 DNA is TGCGCCAGCAGCTTGGAGGAACCGGGACTAGCGGGAGGTGGCACAGATACGCAGTATTTT. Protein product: CASSLEEPGLAGGGTDTQYF.

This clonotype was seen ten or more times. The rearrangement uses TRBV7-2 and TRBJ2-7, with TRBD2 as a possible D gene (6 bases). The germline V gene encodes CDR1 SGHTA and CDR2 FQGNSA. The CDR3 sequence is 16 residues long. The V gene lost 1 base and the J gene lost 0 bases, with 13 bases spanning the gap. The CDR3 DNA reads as TGTGCCAGCAGCTTAGATGGGGGGATCCGCTCCTACGAGCAGTACTTC. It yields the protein CASSLDGGIRSYEQYF.

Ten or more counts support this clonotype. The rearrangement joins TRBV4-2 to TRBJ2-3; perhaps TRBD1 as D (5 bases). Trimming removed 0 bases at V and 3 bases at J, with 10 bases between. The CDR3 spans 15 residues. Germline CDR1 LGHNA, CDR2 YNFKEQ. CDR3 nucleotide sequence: TGTGCCAGCAGCCAAGATCTAGGGGCGACAGATACGCAGTATTTT. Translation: CASSQDLGATDTQYF.

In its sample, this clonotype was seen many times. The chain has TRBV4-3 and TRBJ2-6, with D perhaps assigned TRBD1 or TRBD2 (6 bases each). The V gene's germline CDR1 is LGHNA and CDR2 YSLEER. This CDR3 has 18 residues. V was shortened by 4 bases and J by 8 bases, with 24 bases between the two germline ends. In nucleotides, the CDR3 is TGCGCCAGCAGCCGATCTCCAGGGGAAACAGGGAGGACCAACGTCCTGACTTTC. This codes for CASSRSPGETGRTNVLTF.

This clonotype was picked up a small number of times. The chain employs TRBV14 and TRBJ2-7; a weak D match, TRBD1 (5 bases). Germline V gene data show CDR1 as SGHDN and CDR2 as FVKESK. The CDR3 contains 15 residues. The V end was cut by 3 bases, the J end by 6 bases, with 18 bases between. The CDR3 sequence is CASSQGRFVSGEQYF. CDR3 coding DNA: TGTGCCAGCAGCCAGGGGCGATTCGTTTCGGGCGAGCAGTACTTC.

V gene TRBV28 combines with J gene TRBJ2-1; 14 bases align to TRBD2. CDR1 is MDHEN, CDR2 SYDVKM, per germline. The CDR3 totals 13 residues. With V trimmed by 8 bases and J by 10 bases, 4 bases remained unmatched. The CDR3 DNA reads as TGTGCCAGCGGACTAGCGGGAGGAAACGAGCAGTTCTTC. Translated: CASGLAGGNEQFF.

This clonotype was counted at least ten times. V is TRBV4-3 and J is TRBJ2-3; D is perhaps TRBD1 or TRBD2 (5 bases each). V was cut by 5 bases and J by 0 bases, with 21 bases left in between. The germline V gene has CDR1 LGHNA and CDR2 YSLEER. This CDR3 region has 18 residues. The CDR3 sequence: CASSVQRAVWGSTDTQYF. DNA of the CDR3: TGCGCCAGCAGCGTCCAGAGGGCCGTTTGGGGGAGCACAGATACGCAGTATTTT.

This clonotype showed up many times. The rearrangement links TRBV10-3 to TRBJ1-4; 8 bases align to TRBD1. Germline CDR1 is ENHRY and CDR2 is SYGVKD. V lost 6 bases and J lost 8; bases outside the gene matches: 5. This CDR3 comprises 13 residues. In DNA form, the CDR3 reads TGTGCCATCAGGGCACAGGGGGGAGAAAAACTGTTTTTT. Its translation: CAIRAQGGEKLFF.

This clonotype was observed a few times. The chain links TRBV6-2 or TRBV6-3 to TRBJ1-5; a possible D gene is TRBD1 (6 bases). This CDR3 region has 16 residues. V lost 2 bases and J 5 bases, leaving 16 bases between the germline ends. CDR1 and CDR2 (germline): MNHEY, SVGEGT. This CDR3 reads CASSYGSRGFDQPQHF. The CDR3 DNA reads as TGTGCCAGCAGTTACGGGTCCAGGGGATTCGATCAGCCCCAGCATTTT.

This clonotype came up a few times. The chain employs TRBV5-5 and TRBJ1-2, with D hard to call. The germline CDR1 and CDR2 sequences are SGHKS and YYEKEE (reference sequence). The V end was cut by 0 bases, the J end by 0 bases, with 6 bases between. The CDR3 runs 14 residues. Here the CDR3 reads CASSLGSANYGYTF. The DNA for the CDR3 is TGTGCCAGCAGCTTGGGATCCGCTAACTATGGCTACACCTTC.

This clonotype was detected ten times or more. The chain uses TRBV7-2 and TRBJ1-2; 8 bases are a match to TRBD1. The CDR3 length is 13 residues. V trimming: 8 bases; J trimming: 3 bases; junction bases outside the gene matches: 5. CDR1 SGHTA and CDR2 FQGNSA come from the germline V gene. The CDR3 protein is CASGGQGDYGYTF. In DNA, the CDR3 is TGTGCCAGCGGTGGACAGGGCGACTATGGCTACACCTTC.

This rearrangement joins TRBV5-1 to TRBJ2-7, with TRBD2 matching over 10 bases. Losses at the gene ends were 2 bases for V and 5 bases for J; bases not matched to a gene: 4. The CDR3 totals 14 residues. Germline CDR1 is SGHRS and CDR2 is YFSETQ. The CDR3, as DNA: TGCGCCAGCAGCTTATCTAGCGGGAGAAACGAGCAGTACTTC. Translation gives CASSLSSGRNEQYF.

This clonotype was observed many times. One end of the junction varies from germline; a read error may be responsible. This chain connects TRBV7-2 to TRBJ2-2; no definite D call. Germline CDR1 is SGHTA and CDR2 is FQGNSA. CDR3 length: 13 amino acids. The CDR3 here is CASSLDRTGELFF. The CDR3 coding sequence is TGCGCCAGCAGCTTGGATCGAACCGGGGAGCTGTTTTTT.

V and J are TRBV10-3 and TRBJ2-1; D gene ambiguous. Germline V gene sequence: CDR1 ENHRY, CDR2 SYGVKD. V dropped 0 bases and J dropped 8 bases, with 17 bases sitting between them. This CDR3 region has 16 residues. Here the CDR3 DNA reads TGTGCCATCAGTGAGTCCGATAGCTGGGGTGTGGATGAGCAGTTCTTC. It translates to CAISESDSWGVDEQFF.

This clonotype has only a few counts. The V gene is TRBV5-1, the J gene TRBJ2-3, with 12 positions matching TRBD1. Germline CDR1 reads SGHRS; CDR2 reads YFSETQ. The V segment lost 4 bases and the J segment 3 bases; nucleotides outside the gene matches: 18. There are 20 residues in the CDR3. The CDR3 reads CASSQRGTGGFTLGTDTQYF. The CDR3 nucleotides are TGCGCCAGCAGCCAACGGGGGACAGGGGGCTTCACGCTGGGTACAGATACGCAGTATTTT.